This TCR beta chain was identified in a study of blood T cells in healthy people across ages (dated by TCRdb to the mid-2010s). Regarding the complete study: In model experiments, template switching captured roughly one uniquely barcoded TCR beta cDNA molecule for every two T cells. The donors were divided into four age groups: young (average around 15 years), middle-aged (around 37), aged (approximately 62) and long-lived (nearly 85). Donors of different ages were randomly distributed across sequencing lanes to avoid experimental bias. To track age-related changes in TCR beta repertoire diversity, the study relied on deep sequencing normalized with unique cDNA molecular identifiers. Two additional independent replicas of 1 million unique cDNA reads from the same blood draw were analyzed for two donors (one aged 18 to 30 and one aged 80 or older).

Libraries were made using 5' RACE. Sequencing took place on an Illumina HiSeq 2500. The second PCR ran for roughly 6 to 11 cycles and used a J-beta primer mix along with a sample-barcoded 5' primer. A template-switch 5' adaptor carrying 12 random nucleotides introduced a unique molecular identifier onto each TCR beta cDNA molecule. At least 2.5 million CDR3-containing paired-end reads were obtained from each sample. First-strand cDNA synthesis was performed from all RNA using the Mint cDNA synthesis kit, with priming by a TRBC-specific oligonucleotide. After uracil-DNA glycosylase treatment, a first 18-cycle PCR used universal primers M1SS and BC2_uni_R on all cDNA. In the authors' own workflow: Each sample was normalized by randomly selecting 1 million high-quality reads, each carrying a distinct molecular identifier. Reads with shared molecular identifiers were discarded instead of being binned into consensus sequences. MiTCR, run with a Q25 quality threshold and the strictest error-elimination algorithm, handled CDR3 identification, clonotype clustering and error correction. Lower-bound total TCR beta diversity was estimated with a nonparametric unseen species model using Euler transformation. Using fastp at Q25 and MiXCR, TCRdb reprocessed the public reads and kept productive beta chains. Merged by CDR3 protein, the rows form single entries marked with the most common genes and DNA. These V and J calls originate from TCRdb's pipeline instead of the authors' own analysis. Recorded for this sample are around 320,000 distinct CDR3 sequences; 25% to 30% of them occurred a single time. Roughly 28% of the sample goes to the ten largest clones.

From cysteine to phenylalanine, the CDR3 is 13 amino acids long. Only the CDR3 region is kept as DNA, spanning 39 bases read in frame from base 1. From V the trimming removes 6 bases and from J it removes 8 bases, while the gene matches leave 11 bases of the junction unaccounted for. CDR1 and CDR2 are read off the germline V gene as SQVTM and ANQGSEA. Overall study outcomes, separate from this receptor: Observed TCR beta diversity correlated strongly with the percentage of naive T cells measured by flow cytometry. Donor CMV infection status was unknown, potentially confounding age-related changes in expanded clonotypes. Estimates of total diversity based on one million sequenced T cells were regarded as lower bounds and as underestimates. As age increased, observed TCR beta diversity per million T cells dropped in a roughly linear way, and a significant reduction was already evident by age about 36. The long-lived group showed more naive CD4+ T cells, fewer expanded clones and increased TCR diversity than the aged group, suggesting age selection. Since profiling was done on bulk unsorted PBMCs, naive and antigen-experienced compartments could not be conclusively compared.

Donors were 30 to 45 systemically healthy Caucasian individuals from Russia aged roughly 6 to 90 years. Roughly 9.5 milliliters of peripheral blood were drawn from each donor into EDTA-treated Vacutainer tubes. PBMCs were isolated by Ficoll-Paque density-gradient centrifugation, with at least 6 million obtained per sample. Total RNA, at least 6 micrograms per sample, was extracted from PBMCs with Trizol reagent. For every donor, an aliquot of PBMCs went through flow cytometry to measure the percentages of naive CD45RAhigh/CD27high T cells. This clonotype occurred many times. It has no known antigen specificity. No much larger clone exists at a distance of one base, and base qualities are not known.

The sequencing input was blood. This clonotype originated in a woman aged 70-85 years in good health. The V gene is TRBV29-1 and the J gene is TRBJ1-2; TRBD1 fits 8 bases in the junction. The CDR3 region: CSVHRGEGLGYTF. The nucleotide sequence reads TGCAGCGTCCACAGGGGGGAAGGGTTGGGCTACACCTTC.